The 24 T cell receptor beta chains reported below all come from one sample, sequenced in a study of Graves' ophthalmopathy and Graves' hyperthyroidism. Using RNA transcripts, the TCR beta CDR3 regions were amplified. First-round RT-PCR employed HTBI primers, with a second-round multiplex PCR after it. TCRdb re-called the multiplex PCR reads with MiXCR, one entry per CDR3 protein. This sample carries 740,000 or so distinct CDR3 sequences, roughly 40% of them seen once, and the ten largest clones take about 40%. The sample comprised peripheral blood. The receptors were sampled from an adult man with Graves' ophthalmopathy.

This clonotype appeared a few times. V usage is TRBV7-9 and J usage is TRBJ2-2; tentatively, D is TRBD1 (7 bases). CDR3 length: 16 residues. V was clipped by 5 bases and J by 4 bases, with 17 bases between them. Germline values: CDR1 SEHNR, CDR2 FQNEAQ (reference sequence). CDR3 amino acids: CASSPRRGQGTGELFF. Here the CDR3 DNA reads TGTGCCAGCAGCCCTAGGAGGGGGCAGGGCACCGGGGAGCTGTTTTTT. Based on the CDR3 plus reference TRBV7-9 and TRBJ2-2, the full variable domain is DTGVSQNPRHKITKRGQNVTFRCDPISEHNRLYWYRQTLGQGPEFLTYFQNEAQLEKSRLLSDRFSAERPKGSFSTLEIQRTEQGDSAMYLCASSPRRGQGTGELFFGEGSRLTVL.

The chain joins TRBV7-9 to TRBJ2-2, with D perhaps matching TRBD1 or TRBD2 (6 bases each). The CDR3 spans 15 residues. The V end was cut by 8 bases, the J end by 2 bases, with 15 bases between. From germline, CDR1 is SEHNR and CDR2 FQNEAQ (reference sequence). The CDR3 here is CASQKGGRNTGELFF. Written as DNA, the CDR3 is TGTGCCAGCCAAAAAGGGGGGCGAAACACCGGGGAGCTGTTTTTT.

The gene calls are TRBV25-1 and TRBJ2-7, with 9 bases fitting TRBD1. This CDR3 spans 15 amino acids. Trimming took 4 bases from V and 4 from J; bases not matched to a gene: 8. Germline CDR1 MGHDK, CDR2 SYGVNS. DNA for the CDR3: TGTGCCAGCAGTGGCCGGGACAGGGAAGGGTACGAGCAGTACTTC. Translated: CASSGRDREGYEQYF.

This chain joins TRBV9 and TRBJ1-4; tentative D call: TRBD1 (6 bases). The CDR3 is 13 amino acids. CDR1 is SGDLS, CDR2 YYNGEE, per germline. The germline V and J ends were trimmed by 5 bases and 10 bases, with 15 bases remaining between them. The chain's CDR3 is CASRGYRVGKLFF. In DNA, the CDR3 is TGTGCCAGCAGGGGGTACAGGGTCGGAAAACTGTTTTTT.

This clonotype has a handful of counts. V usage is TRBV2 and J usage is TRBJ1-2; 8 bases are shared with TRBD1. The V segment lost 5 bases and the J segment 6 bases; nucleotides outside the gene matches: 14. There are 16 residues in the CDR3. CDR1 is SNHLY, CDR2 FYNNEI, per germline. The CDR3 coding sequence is TGTGCCAGCAGTTTATTGGCGGCAGGGGGCGGAAATGGCTACACCTTC. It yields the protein CASSLLAAGGGNGYTF. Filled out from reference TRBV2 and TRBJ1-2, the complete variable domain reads EPEVTQTPSHQVTQMGQEVILRCVPISNHLYFYWYRQILGQKVEFLVSFYNNEISEKSEIFDDQFSVERPDGSNFTLKIRSTKLEDSAMYFCASSLLAAGGGNGYTFGSGTRLTVV.

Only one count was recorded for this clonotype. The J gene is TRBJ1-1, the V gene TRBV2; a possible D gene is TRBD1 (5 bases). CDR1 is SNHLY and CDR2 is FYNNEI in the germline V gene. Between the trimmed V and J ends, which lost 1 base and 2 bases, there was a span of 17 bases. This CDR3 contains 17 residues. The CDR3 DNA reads TGTGCCAGCAGTGAAGACTTAACAGGAGGCGAAAACACTGAAGCTTTCTTT. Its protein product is CASSEDLTGGENTEAFF.

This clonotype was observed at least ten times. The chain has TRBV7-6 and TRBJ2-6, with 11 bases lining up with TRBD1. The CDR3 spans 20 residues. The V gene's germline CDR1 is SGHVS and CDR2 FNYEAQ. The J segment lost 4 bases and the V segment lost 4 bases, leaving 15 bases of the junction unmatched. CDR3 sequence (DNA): TGTGCCAGCAGCTCCCTCGTACGGACAGGGGGCATCTCGGGGGCCAACGTCCTGACTTTC. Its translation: CASSSLVRTGGISGANVLTF. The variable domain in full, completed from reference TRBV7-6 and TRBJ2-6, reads GAGVSQSPRYKVTKRGQDVALRCDPISGHVSLYWYRQALGQGPEFLTYFNYEAQQDKSGLPNDRFSAERPEGSISTLTIQRTEQRDSAMYRCASSSLVRTGGISGANVLTFGAGSRLTVL.

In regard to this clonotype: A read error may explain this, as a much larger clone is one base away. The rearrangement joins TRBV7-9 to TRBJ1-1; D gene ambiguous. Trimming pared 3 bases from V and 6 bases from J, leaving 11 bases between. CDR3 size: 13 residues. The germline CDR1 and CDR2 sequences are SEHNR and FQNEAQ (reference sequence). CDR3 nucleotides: TGTGCCAGCAGCTTTGGTTTCGACGCTGAAGCTTTCTTT. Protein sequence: CASSFGFDAEAFF. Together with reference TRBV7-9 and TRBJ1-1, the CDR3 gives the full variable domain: DTGVSQNPRHKITKRGQNVTFRCDPISEHNRLYWYRQTLGQGPEFLTYFQNEAQLEKSRLLSDRFSAERPKGSFSTLEIQRTEQGDSAMYLCASSFGFDAEAFFGQGTRLTVV.

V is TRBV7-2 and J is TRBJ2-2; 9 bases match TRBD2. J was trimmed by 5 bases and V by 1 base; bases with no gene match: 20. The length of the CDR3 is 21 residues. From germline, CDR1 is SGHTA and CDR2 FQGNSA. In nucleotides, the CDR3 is TGTGCCAGCAGCTTAGAAGGCCGACGGACTAGCGAGGGGTCGGGTACCGGGGAGCTGTTTTTT. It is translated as CASSLEGRRTSEGSGTGELFF. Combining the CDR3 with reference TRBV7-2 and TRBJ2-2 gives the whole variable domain GAGVSQSPSNKVTEKGKDVELRCDPISGHTALYWYRQSLGQGLEFLIYFQGNSAPDKSGLPSDRFSAERTGGSVSTLTIQRTQQEDSAVYLCASSLEGRRTSEGSGTGELFFGEGSRLTVL.

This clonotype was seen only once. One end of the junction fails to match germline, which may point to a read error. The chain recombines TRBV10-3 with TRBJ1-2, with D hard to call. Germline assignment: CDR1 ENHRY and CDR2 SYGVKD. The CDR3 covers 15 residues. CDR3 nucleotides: TGTGCCAGCAGTCCCCCGAATCGGCCTTACTATGGCTACACCTTC. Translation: CASSPPNRPYYGYTF.

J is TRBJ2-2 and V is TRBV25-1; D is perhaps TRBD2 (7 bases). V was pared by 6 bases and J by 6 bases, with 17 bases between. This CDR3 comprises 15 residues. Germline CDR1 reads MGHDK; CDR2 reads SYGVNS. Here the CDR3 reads CASSPPRGGAGELFF. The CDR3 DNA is TGTGCCAGCAGCCCACCCAGAGGGGGGGCCGGGGAGCTGTTTTTT.

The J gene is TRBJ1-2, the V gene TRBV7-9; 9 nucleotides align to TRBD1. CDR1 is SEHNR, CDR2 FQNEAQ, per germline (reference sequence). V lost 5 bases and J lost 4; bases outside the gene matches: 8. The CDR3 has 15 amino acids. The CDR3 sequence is CASSTWTGETYGYTF. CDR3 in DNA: TGTGCCAGCAGCACGTGGACAGGGGAAACCTATGGCTACACCTTC.

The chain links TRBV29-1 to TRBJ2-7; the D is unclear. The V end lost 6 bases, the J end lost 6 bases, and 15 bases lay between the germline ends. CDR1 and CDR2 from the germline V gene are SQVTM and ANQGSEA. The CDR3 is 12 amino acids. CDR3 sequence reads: CSVAVLLGEQYF. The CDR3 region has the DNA TGCAGCGTCGCAGTATTATTAGGCGAGCAGTACTTC.

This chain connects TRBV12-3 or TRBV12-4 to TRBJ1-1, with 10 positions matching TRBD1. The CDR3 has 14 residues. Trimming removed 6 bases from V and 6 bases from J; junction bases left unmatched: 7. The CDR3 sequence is CASRWTGGGSEAFF. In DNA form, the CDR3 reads TGTGCCAGCAGGTGGACAGGGGGGGGATCTGAAGCTTTCTTT.

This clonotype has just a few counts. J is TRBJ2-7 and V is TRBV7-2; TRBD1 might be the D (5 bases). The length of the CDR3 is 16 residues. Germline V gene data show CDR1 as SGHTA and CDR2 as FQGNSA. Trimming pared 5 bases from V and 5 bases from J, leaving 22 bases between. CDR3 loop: CASSHLRQFIMDEQYF. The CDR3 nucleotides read TGTGCCAGCAGCCATCTAAGACAGTTCATTATGGACGAGCAGTACTTC. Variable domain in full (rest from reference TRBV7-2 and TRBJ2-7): GAGVSQSPSNKVTEKGKDVELRCDPISGHTALYWYRQSLGQGLEFLIYFQGNSAPDKSGLPSDRFSAERTGGSVSTLTIQRTQQEDSAVYLCASSHLRQFIMDEQYFGPGTRLTVT.

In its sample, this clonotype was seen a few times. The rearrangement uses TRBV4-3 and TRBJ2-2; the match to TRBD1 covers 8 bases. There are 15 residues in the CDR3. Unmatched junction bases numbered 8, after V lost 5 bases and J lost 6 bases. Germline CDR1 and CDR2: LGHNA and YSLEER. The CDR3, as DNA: TGCGCCAGCAGCGTTCACGGGACAGGCGCCGGGGAGCTGTTTTTT. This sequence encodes CASSVHGTGAGELFF.

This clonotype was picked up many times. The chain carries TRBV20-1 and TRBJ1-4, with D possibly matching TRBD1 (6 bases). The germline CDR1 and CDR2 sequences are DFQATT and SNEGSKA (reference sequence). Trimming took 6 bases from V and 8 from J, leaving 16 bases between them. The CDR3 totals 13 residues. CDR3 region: CSAPWQGKEKLFF. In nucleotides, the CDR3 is TGCAGTGCCCCGTGGCAGGGGAAAGAAAAACTGTTTTTT.

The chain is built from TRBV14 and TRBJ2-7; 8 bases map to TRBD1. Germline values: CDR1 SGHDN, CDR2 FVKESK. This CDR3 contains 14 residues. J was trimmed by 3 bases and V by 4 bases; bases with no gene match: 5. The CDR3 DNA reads TGTGCCAGCAGCCGCGACAGGGGTTTCTACGAGCAGTACTTC. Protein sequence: CASSRDRGFYEQYF.

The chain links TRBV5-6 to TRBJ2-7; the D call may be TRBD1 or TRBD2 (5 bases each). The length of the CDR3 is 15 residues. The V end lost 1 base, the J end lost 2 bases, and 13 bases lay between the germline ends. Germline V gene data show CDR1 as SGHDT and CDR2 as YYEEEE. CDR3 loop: CASSLSGASTYEQYF. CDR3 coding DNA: TGTGCCAGCAGCTTGTCCGGGGCATCCACCTACGAGCAGTACTTC.

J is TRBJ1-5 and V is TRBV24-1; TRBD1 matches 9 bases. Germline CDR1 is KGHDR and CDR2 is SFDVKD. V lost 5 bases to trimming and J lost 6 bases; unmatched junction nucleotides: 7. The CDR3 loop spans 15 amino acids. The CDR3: CATSAKTGGGQPQHF. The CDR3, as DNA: TGTGCCACCAGTGCTAAGACAGGGGGAGGTCAGCCCCAGCATTTT.

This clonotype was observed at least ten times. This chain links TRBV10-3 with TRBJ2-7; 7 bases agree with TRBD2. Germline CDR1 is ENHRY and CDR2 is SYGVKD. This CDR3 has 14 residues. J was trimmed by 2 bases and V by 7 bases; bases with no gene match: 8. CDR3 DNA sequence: TGTGCCATCACCCCCAGGGAGGGTCCCTACGAGCAGTACTTC. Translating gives CAITPREGPYEQYF.

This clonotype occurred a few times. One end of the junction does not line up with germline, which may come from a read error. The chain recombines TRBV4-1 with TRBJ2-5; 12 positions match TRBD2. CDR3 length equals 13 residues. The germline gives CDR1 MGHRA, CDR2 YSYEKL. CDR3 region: CASSSGLAGTQYF. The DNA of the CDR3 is TGTGCCAGCAGTTCGGGACTAGCGGGGACCCAGTACTTC.

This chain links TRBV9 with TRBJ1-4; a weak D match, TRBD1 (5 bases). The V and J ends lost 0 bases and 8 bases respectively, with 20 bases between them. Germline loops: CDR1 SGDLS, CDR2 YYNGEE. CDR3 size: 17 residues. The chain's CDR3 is CASSVEGVAGKLEKLFF. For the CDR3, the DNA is TGTGCCAGCAGCGTAGAAGGGGTTGCGGGGAAGTTGGAAAAACTGTTTTTT. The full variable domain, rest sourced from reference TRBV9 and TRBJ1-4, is DSGVTQTPKHLITATGQRVTLRCSPRSGDLSVYWYQQSLDQGLQFLIQYYNGEERAKGNILERFSAQQFPDLHSELNLSSLELGDSALYFCASSVEGVAGKLEKLFFGSGTQLSVL.

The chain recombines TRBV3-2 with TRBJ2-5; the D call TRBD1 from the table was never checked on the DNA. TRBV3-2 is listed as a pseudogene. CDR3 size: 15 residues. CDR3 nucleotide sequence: TGTGCCAGCAGCCGGGGCCCAGGGGGCGGAGAGACCCAGTACTTC. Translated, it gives CASSRGPGGGETQYF.